This TCR beta chain emerged from a study of control samples from healthy donors and cancer patients. Sequencing was performed with immunoSEQ multiplex PCR; in TCRdb, only in-frame clones are kept and a portion is missing. The data contain about 98,000 clones, around 80% of them singletons. V lost 4 bases and J 3 bases, leaving 8 bases between the germline ends. The CDR3 is 12 residues long. Germline CDR1 and CDR2: SGHDT and YYEEEE. V usage is TRBV5-6 and J usage is TRBJ2-7; D possibly corresponds to TRBD2 (6 bases). The sample comprised blood. The TCR comes from a young woman in good health. CDR3 bases: TGTGCCAGCAGCAGGGACTTCTACGAGCAGTACTTC. It encodes CASSRDFYEQYF.